The 25 T cell receptor beta chains below come from one sample, sequenced in a study of T cells in women clearing cervical HPV infection listed by TCRdb under 2018. The library came from the immunoSEQ multiplex PCR assay. TCRdb re-hosts the immuneACCESS table, in-frame sequences only. Its copies lack some clones; in the studies checked, an unresolved V gene accounts for under half of them, and the cause for the rest is not known. This sample's table contains about 23,000 clones. The top ten clonotypes cover 7.5% to 9.5% of the sample. Sequenced material: blood buffy coat. These receptors were collected from a woman aged 18 to 75 with a cervical HPV16 infection that either progressed to CIN3+ or cleared (not recorded which).

With respect to this clone: Sequencing ends 3 residues short of the CDR3 end; the germline J gene provides the rest. V is TRBV19 and J is TRBJ2-3; D is perhaps TRBD1 or TRBD2 (5 bases each). The germline CDR1 and CDR2 sequences are LNHDA and SQIVND (reference sequence). This CDR3 contains 16 residues. Trimming cost V 4 bases and J 8 bases, with 22 bases left between them. The CDR3 is CASSTGRERFLGTQYF. Partial CDR3 DNA: TGTGCCAGTAGTACCGGCAGGGAGAGATTCCTGGGTACG.

To note about this clone: The read ends 3 residues shy of where the CDR3 ends; the end is completed using the germline J gene. This chain connects TRBV4-2 to TRBJ1-1; a possible D gene is TRBD1 (5 bases). CDR1 is LGHNA, CDR2 YNFKEQ, per germline. CDR3 length: 18 residues. Trimming removed 2 bases from V and 3 bases from J, with 22 bases in between. The CDR3 region is CASSQPQRRGGRDTEAFF. The CDR3 DNA, read in part, is TGTGCCAGCAGCCAACCGCAACGGCGGGGGGGAAGGGACACTGAA.

As regards this clone: The observed sequence ends 3 residues before the CDR3 terminus, with the missing tail filled in from the germline J gene. This chain connects TRBV30 to TRBJ2-3; 9 bases agree with TRBD2. With V trimmed by 3 bases and J by 6 bases, 19 bases remained unmatched. The CDR3 consists of 18 residues. Germline-derived CDR1 and CDR2 are GTSNPN and SVGIG (reference sequence). CDR3 region: CAWRATVAGGGAGDTQYF. Incomplete CDR3 DNA: TGTGCCTGGAGAGCCACTGTGGCTGGCGGGGGGGCCGGGGATACG.

About this clone itself: The sequence runs out 3 residues before the end of the CDR3; the remainder is reconstructed from the germline J gene. The J gene is TRBJ1-1, the V gene TRBV5-4; TRBD1 might be the D (5 bases). V gave up 4 bases and J gave up 3 bases, with 13 bases separating them. This CDR3 comprises 14 residues. Germline V gene sequence: CDR1 SGHNT, CDR2 YYREEE (reference sequence). CDR3 DNA, as far as it was read: TGTGCCAGCAGCCGACCGGCGGGGGACACTGAA. Residues: CASSRPAGDTE. The whole CDR3 sequence is CASSRPAGDTEAFF.

On this clone itself: Sequencing ends 3 residues short of the CDR3 end; the germline J gene provides the rest. The chain has TRBV20-1 and TRBJ2-5, with D unclear. Germline lookup yields CDR1 DFQATT and CDR2 SNEGSKA (reference sequence). The CDR3 is 13 amino acids. V gave up 3 bases and J gave up 2 bases, with 10 bases separating them. CDR3: CSARSPGQETQYF. Incomplete CDR3 DNA: TGCAGTGCTAGGTCTCCGGGTCAAGAGACC.

With regard to this clone: The read terminates 3 residues before the CDR3 end, so the remaining end is supplied by the germline J gene. The chain recombines TRBV20-1 with TRBJ2-1, with TRBD2 as a possible D gene (6 bases). Per the germline V gene, CDR1 is DFQATT and CDR2 is SNEGSKA (reference sequence). With 2 bases removed from V and 1 base from J, the gap between germline ends came to 12 bases. This CDR3 contains 15 residues. CDR3 bases read: TGCAGTGCTAGACCGACTAGAGAGTCCTACAATGAG. Translating it yields CSARPTRESYNE. The full CDR3 protein reads CSARPTRESYNEQFF.

A remark on this clone: Sequencing ends 3 residues short of the CDR3 end; the germline J gene provides the rest. The rearrangement uses TRBV30 and TRBJ2-7; possible D gene TRBD2, 6 bases. CDR3 length equals 13 residues. V lost 0 bases to trimming and J lost 5 bases, with 11 bases between them. CDR1 and CDR2 from the germline V gene are GTSNPN and SVGIG (reference sequence). CDR3 DNA (partial): TGTGCCTGGAGTGTACGCGGGGCCGACGAG. Residues: CAWSVRGADE. In full, the CDR3 reads CAWSVRGADEQYF.

A remark on this clone: The DNA ends 3 residues before the CDR3 does, and the rest of the CDR3 is filled in from the germline J gene. The V and J genes are TRBV20-1 and TRBJ2-1; the match to TRBD2 covers 12 bases. The CDR3 has 15 residues. Per the germline V gene, CDR1 is DFQATT and CDR2 is SNEGSKA (reference sequence). J lost 8 bases, V lost 5 bases, and 10 bases had no gene match. The CDR3 here is CSALRTSGIDHEQFF. The CDR3 DNA, read in part, is TGCAGTGCTTTAAGGACTAGCGGGATTGACCATGAG.

In regard to this clone: The read ends 3 residues early relative to the CDR3; the germline J gene fills the gap. The chain links TRBV2 to TRBJ2-7; D is perhaps TRBD2 (7 bases). Germline V gene sequence: CDR1 SNHLY, CDR2 FYNNEI. V dropped 7 bases and J dropped 4 bases, with 20 bases sitting between them. This CDR3 has 15 residues. CDR3 sequence reads: CASTTSPGGRYEQYF. The sequenced part of the CDR3 DNA is TGTGCCAGCACCACCTCCCCGGGGGGCCGGTACGAG.

In regard to this clone: The read gets to within 3 residues of the CDR3 end, and the germline J gene fills in the rest. The chain has TRBV10-3 and TRBJ2-3, with 7 positions matching TRBD1. The CDR3 is 15 amino acids. Germline lookup yields CDR1 ENHRY and CDR2 SYGVKD. V was clipped by 6 bases and J by 0 bases; unmatched bases: 6. CDR3 region: CAISSTGQSTDTQYF. The sequenced CDR3 bases are TGTGCCATCAGCTCCACGGGACAGAGCACAGATACG.

As to this clone: The sequenced fragment ends 3 residues before the CDR3 boundary, so the rest is inferred from the germline J gene. The chain couples TRBV19 to TRBJ1-6; D is possibly TRBD1 (5 bases). The CDR3 is 19 amino acids. Trimming left V 6 bases short and J 7 bases short, with 28 bases between. Germline V gene data show CDR1 as LNHDA and CDR2 as SQIVND (reference sequence). CDR3 DNA, as far as it was read: TGTGCCAGTAGATCCACTTCGTCGGCAGGAAGGGGCTTAAATTCACCC. Translation gives CASRSTSSAGRGLNSP. In full, the CDR3 reads CASRSTSSAGRGLNSPLHF.

The CDR3 spells CAIRDTLAGASEQYF. Partial CDR3 DNA: TGTGCCATCAGGGACACTCTAGCGGGAGCAAGCGAG. The rearrangement joins TRBV10-3 to TRBJ2-7; 10 nucleotides agree with TRBD2. The sequence runs out 3 residues before the end of the CDR3; the remainder is reconstructed from the germline J gene. CDR3 size: 15 residues. V trimming: 6 bases; J trimming: 6 bases; junction bases outside the gene matches: 11. Germline V gives CDR1 ENHRY, CDR2 SYGVKD.

A word on this clone: The read ends 3 residues shy of where the CDR3 ends; the end is completed using the germline J gene. The rearrangement links TRBV29-1 to TRBJ2-7; no clear D. Germline CDR1 is SQVTM and CDR2 is ANQGSEA. CDR3 length: 11 amino acids. Trimming stripped 4 bases from V and 1 base from J, with 5 bases between. The CDR3 bases that were read are TGCAGCGTTGTCGTATCCTACGAG. Protein product: CSVVVSYE. The full CDR3 sequence reads CSVVVSYEQYF.

A word on this clone: With the read ending 3 residues before the CDR3 end, the germline J gene is used to fill in that end. The chain uses TRBV19 and TRBJ1-1; D unresolved. This CDR3 is 14 amino acids long. Germline lookup yields CDR1 LNHDA and CDR2 SQIVND (reference sequence). V lost 7 bases, J lost 1 base, and 13 bases lay in between. CDR3 in amino acids: CASTSRWQNTEAFF. The part of the CDR3 DNA that was read is TGTGCCAGTACCTCAAGGTGGCAGAACACTGAA. The full variable domain, in which reference TRBV19 and TRBJ1-1 provide the parts outside the CDR3, is DGGITQSPKYLFRKEGQNVTLSCEQNLNHDAMYWYRQDPGQGLRLIYYSQIVNDFQKGDIAEGYSVSREKKESFPLTVTSAQKNPTAFYLCASTSRWQNTEAFFGQGTRLTVV.

A word on this clone: The read stops 3 residues short of the end of the CDR3; the missing end is completed from the germline J gene. V is TRBV29-1 and J is TRBJ2-1, with D possibly TRBD1 on 6 matching bases. The CDR3 is 14 residues long. Deletions cut 4 bases from V and 7 bases from J, with 17 bases between. The germline V gene has CDR1 SQVTM and CDR2 ANQGSEA. The part of the CDR3 DNA that was read is TGCAGCGTTGGAGGTACAGGGTTAGCAAATGAG. Protein sequence: CSVGGTGLANE. The whole CDR3 is CSVGGTGLANEQFF.

The DNA read from the CDR3 is TGCGCCAGCAGCCAAGACGGTACCATCCAAGAGACC. It encodes CASSQDGTIQET. The full CDR3 sequence reads CASSQDGTIQETQYF. The genes are TRBV4-1 and TRBJ2-5; D is unresolved. The read terminates 3 residues before the CDR3 end, so the remaining end is supplied by the germline J gene. Per germline, CDR1 MGHRA and CDR2 YSYEKL. The ends were cut back, 0 bases at V and 1 base at J, with 9 bases in the middle. There are 15 residues in the CDR3.

Note on this clone: The DNA ends 3 residues before the CDR3 does, and the rest of the CDR3 is filled in from the germline J gene. V usage is TRBV20-1 and J usage is TRBJ2-1, with D possibly being TRBD2 (6 bases). V was cut by 3 bases and J by 3 bases, with 9 bases left in between. The CDR3 covers 13 residues. Germline V gene data show CDR1 as DFQATT and CDR2 as SNEGSKA (reference sequence). The CDR3: CSASGGNYNEQFF. The sequenced CDR3 bases are TGCAGTGCTAGCGGGGGTAACTACAATGAG.

On this clone itself: The CDR3 extends 3 residues past the end of the read, so its final part is completed from the germline J gene. The rearrangement uses TRBV19 and TRBJ1-1, with 7 bases identical to TRBD1. The CDR3 runs 12 residues. V shed 6 bases, J shed 4 bases, and the junction held 2 bases outside the gene matches. CDR1 is LNHDA and CDR2 is SQIVND in the germline V gene (reference sequence). The CDR3 region is CASRTGATEAFF. Partial CDR3 DNA: TGTGCCAGTAGAACAGGGGCCACTGAA. The variable domain in full, completed from reference TRBV19 and TRBJ1-1, reads DGGITQSPKYLFRKEGQNVTLSCEQNLNHDAMYWYRQDPGQGLRLIYYSQIVNDFQKGDIAEGYSVSREKKESFPLTVTSAQKNPTAFYLCASRTGATEAFFGQGTRLTVV.

To note about this clone: The CDR3 end lies 3 residues beyond the end of the read and is filled in from the germline J gene. The chain has TRBV7-3 and TRBJ2-1; 14 nucleotides agree with TRBD2. The V segment lost 3 bases and the J segment 8 bases; nucleotides outside the gene matches: 6. This CDR3 has 16 residues. Germline assignment: CDR1 SGHTA and CDR2 FQGTGA. The CDR3 loop reads CASSLEGTSGSYEQFF. The covered CDR3 bases are TGTGCCAGCAGCTTGGAAGGGACTAGCGGGAGCTATGAG. Together with reference TRBV7-3 and TRBJ2-1, the CDR3 gives the full variable domain: GAGVSQTPSNKVTEKGKYVELRCDPISGHTALYWYRQSLGQGPEFLIYFQGTGAADDSGLPNDRFFAVRPEGSVSTLKIQRTERGDSAVYLCASSLEGTSGSYEQFFGPGTRLTVL.

About this clone itself: The read is 3 residues too short to cover the CDR3 end, so that end is filled in from the germline J gene. This chain joins TRBV29-1 and TRBJ2-7; 8 positions match TRBD2. Germline V CDR1 and CDR2: SQVTM, ANQGSEA. The CDR3 runs to 12 residues. J gave up 4 bases and V 2 bases, and 1 base lay outside the gene matches. The CDR3 DNA, read in part, is TGCAGCGTTGAAAGCGGGGGATACGAG. Its protein product is CSVESGGYE. In full, the CDR3 reads CSVESGGYEQYF.

A word on this clone: The read comes to an end 3 residues before the CDR3 does, leaving the germline J gene to fill in the end. This chain connects TRBV7-9 to TRBJ1-2, with 8 bases aligning to TRBD1. The CDR3 sequence is 12 residues long. In germline, CDR1 is SEHNR, CDR2 FQNEAQ (reference sequence). The CDR3 protein is CASSLGQGGYTF. The DNA read from the CDR3 is TGTGCCAGCAGCTTAGGACAGGGGGGC.

On this clone: The missing CDR3 end, 3 residues past where the read stops, is filled in from the germline J gene. The genes are TRBV27 and TRBJ1-5; maybe TRBD1 (6 bases). This CDR3 comprises 14 residues. V gave up 6 bases and J gave up 3 bases, with 12 bases separating them. CDR1 MNHEY and CDR2 SMNVEV come from the germline V gene (reference sequence). The CDR3 loop reads CASSLGQINQPQHF. The covered CDR3 bases are TGTGCCAGCAGCCTGGGACAAATCAATCAGCCC.

Turning to this clone: Read sequence stops 3 residues before the CDR3 end, and the germline J gene provides the missing end. The chain joins TRBV20-1 to TRBJ2-1, with 12 bases identical to TRBD2. J was trimmed by 7 bases and V by 3 bases; bases with no gene match: 7. Per germline, CDR1 DFQATT and CDR2 SNEGSKA (reference sequence). The CDR3 runs to 15 residues. CDR3 amino acids: CSARAGLAGWNEQFF. The CDR3 DNA, read in part, is TGCAGTGCTAGGGCCGGACTAGCGGGATGGAATGAG.

A remark on this clone: Mismatch with germline at one junction end may stem from a read error. CDR3 DNA (partial): TGCACCAGCAGTCAGGGATTCACAGATACG. Translation: CTSSQGFTDT. The CDR3 reads in full as CTSSQGFTDTQYF. The genes are TRBV4-1 and TRBJ2-3; D may be TRBD1 (5 bases). The read terminates 3 residues before the CDR3 end, so the remaining end is supplied by the germline J gene. Germline loops: CDR1 MGHRA, CDR2 YSYEKL. This CDR3 has 13 residues.

As to this clone: The read ends 3 residues early relative to the CDR3; the germline J gene fills the gap. This sequence joins TRBV19 and TRBJ1-1, with D unclear. The CDR3 length is 13 residues. Germline V lookup: CDR1 LNHDA, CDR2 SQIVND (reference sequence). Trimming removed 4 bases at V and 4 bases at J, with 10 bases between. The sequenced CDR3 bases are TGTGCCAGTAGTAGTACAGCTGCCACTGAA. Amino acids: CASSSTAATE. The entire CDR3 is CASSSTAATEAFF.